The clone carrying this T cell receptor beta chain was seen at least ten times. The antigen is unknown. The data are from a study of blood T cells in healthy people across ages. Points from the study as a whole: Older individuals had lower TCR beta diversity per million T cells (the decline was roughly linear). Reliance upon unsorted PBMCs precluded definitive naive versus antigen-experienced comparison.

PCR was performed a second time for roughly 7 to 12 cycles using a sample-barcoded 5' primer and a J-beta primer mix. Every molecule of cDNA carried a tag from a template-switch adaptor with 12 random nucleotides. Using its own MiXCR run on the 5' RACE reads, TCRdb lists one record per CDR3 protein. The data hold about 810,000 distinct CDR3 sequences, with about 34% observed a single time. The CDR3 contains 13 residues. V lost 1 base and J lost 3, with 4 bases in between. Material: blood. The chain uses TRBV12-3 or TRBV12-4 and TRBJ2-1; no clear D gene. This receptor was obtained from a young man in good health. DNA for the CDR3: TGTGCCAGCAGTTTAGGCAACTACAATGAGCAGTTCTTC. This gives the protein CASSLGNYNEQFF.